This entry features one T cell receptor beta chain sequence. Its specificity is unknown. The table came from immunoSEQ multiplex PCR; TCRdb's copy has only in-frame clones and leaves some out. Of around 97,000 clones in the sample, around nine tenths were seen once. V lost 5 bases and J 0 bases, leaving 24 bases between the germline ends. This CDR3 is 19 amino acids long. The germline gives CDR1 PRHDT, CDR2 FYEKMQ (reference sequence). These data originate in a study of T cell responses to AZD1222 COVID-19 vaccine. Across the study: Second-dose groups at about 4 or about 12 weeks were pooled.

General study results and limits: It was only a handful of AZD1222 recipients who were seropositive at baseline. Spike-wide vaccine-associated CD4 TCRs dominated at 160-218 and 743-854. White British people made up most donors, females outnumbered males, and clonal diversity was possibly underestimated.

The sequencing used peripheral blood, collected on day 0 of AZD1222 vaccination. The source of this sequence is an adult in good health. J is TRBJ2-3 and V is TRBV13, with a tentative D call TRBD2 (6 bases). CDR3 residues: CASSPSRAGLLISTDTQYF. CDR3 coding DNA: TGTGCCAGCAGCCCCTCGAGAGCGGGTCTCCTAATTAGCACAGATACGCAGTATTTT.